This T cell receptor beta chain is from a study of tumor and adjacent non-tumor tissue in lung cancer. The library came from three nested PCR rounds adapted from ARM-PCR protocols. TCRdb itself ran the multiplex PCR reads through MiXCR, one entry per CDR3 protein. The sample yields 40,000 to 45,000 distinct CDR3 sequences, roughly 62% seen once. Comment on this clonotype: The germline gene is not matched at one end of the junction; a read error may be the cause.

CDR1 MDHEN and CDR2 SYDVKM come from the germline V gene. The CDR3 runs 15 residues. This sample's RNA came from whole unsorted tissue. Distant lung tissue was collected more than 3 cm away from the tumor edge. This chain joins TRBV28 and TRBJ2-4; D unresolved. This TCR derives from a woman between 40 and 55 years old with non-small cell lung cancer. The sequencing sample was made of distant non-tumor lung tissue. The CDR3 bases are TGTGCCAGCAGCCCAGGTGGGGTAGCCAAAAACATTCGGTACTTC. It is translated as CASSPGGVAKNIRYF.